This T cell receptor (beta chain) appears in the sequencing data of a study of cytomegalovirus exposure and HLA in healthy donors. Overall study context: Unique TCRs from HLA-typed donors, some 85 million of them, were held in an early data release. Study-level points and caveats: An observed cluster of highly shared sequence variants was recorded as a likely sequencing artifact. Rates of TCR association differed by HLA locus in a later analysis, with DRB1 highest and HLA-C lowest.

Of note for this clone: Its cognate antigen is unknown.

Trimming took off 3 bases at V and 0 bases at J, with 9 bases between the two ends. This CDR3 comprises 15 residues. Per germline, CDR1 MGHDK and CDR2 SYGVNS. PCR amplification relied on 60 Vbeta primers (plus 13 Jbeta primers). TCRdb's table, derived via immunoSEQ multiplex PCR, lists solely in-frame clones and lacks some. The sample consists of 110,000 to 150,000 clones, approximately 78% of them appearing once. The rearrangement uses TRBV25-1 and TRBJ1-3, with D possibly being TRBD1 (5 bases). The source of this sequence is a woman under 30 in good health and CMV-seropositive. The sequencing sample was made of PBMCs. The CDR3 DNA reads TGTGCCAGCAGTGAGACAGTAATCTCTGGAAACACCATATATTTT. Translating gives CASSETVISGNTIYF.